A selection of T cell receptor beta chains follows, all from one sample in a study of T cell repertoires in cytomegalovirus infection. TCRdb analysed the reads with MiXCR anew, one entry per CDR3 protein. This sample has more than 400,000 distinct CDR3 sequences, with more than 25% found just once. Sequencing was performed on PBMCs. Source of these receptors: a human donor in good health (CMV status not recorded). Some clones in this sample may be carry-over from other donors' samples. Each CDR3 is given with its conserved first and last residue. A D gene is named only where the DNA matches it firmly. Rows may omit the clone size; those that give it use once, few, many or a size class.

d_call	v_call	j_call	clone_size	cdr3_nt	cdr3_aa
TRBD2	TRBV4-1	TRBJ2-1	-	TGCGCCAGCAGCCCCACGACTAGCGGGAGGGTGGATGAGCAGTTCTTC	CASSPTTSGRVDEQFF
TRBD1	TRBV29-1	TRBJ1-2	-	TGCAGCGTTGAAGGACAGGGGGTTAATATAGGCTACACCTTC	CSVEGQGVNIGYTF
-	TRBV30	TRBJ1-1	few	TGTGCCTGGAGTGCTCGGAGGGGCTTCACTGAAGCTTTCTTT	CAWSARRGFTEAFF
TRBD1	TRBV7-6	TRBJ1-3	few	TGTGCCAGCAGCTTAGTGGACAGGGTGAAAAACACCATATATTTT	CASSLVDRVKNTIYF
TRBD1	TRBV7-6	TRBJ2-1	few	TGTGCCAGCAATCATGGGACAGGGCTAGATGAGCAGTTCTTC	CASNHGTGLDEQFF
-	TRBV7-2	TRBJ2-1	few	TGTGCCAGCAGCTTTAGCAGGGTGGGAGAGGGTGAGCAGTTCTTC	CASSFSRVGEGEQFF
-	TRBV20-1	TRBJ2-3	few	TGCAGTGCTGACCGGGACAGCACAGATACGCAGTATTTT	CSADRDSTDTQYF
-	TRBV9	TRBJ2-1	-	TGTGCCAGCAGCGTAGATCCTAGCAGGTTCGATGAGCAGTTCTTC	CASSVDPSRFDEQFF
-	TRBV7-2	TRBJ1-5	many	TGTGCCAGCAGCTTAGCATTGGGGAGAGGTCAGCCCCAGCATTTT	CASSLALGRGQPQHF
-	TRBV19	TRBJ1-1	-	TGTGCCAGTAGTATTGACAGCCTGAACACTGAAGCTTTCTTT	CASSIDSLNTEAFF
TRBD1	TRBV11-2	TRBJ1-3	-	TGTGCCAGCAGCTCGGGACAGCAAGGAGGAAACACCATATATTTT	CASSSGQQGGNTIYF
TRBD2	TRBV24-1	TRBJ2-1	-	TGTGCCACCAGTGATCGAAGGACTAGCGGGAGTGTAGGTGAGCAGTTCTTC	CATSDRRTSGSVGEQFF
-	TRBV24-1	TRBJ1-5	-	TGTGCCACCAGTGACGTCGGGGGATGGCCCCAGCATTTT	CATSDVGGWPQHF
-	TRBV6-5	TRBJ1-3	-	TGTGCCAGCAGTTACTCGACTCCGGGAGGAAACACCATATATTTT	CASSYSTPGGNTIYF